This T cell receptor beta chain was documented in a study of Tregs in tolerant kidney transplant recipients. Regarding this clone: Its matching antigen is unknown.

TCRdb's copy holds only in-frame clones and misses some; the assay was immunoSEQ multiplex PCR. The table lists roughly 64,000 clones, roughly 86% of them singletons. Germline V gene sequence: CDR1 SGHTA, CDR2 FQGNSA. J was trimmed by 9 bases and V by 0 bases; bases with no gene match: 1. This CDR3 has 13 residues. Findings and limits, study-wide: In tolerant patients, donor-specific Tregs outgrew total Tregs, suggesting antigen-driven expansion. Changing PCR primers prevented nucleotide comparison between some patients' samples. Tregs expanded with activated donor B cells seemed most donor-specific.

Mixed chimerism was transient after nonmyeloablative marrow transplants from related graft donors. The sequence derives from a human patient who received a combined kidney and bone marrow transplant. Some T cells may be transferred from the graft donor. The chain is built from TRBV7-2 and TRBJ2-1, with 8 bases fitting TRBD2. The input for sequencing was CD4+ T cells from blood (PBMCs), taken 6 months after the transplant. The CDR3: CASSLATSVEQFF. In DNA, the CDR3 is TGTGCCAGCAGCTTAGCGACTAGCGTTGAGCAGTTCTTC. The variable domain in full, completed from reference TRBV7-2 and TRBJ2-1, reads GAGVSQSPSNKVTEKGKDVELRCDPISGHTALYWYRQSLGQGLEFLIYFQGNSAPDKSGLPSDRFSAERTGGSVSTLTIQRTQQEDSAVYLCASSLATSVEQFFGPGTRLTVL.